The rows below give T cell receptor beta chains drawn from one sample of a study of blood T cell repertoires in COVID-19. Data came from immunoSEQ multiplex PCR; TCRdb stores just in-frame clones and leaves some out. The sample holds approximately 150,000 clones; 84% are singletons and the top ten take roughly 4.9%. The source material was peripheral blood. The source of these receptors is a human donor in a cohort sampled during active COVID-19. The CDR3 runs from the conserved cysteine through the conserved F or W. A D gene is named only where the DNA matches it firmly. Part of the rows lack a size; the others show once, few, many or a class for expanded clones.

cdr3_nt: TGTGCCAGTAGTCCACAGGGACAGGGGGGGTACGGCTACACCTTC
cdr3_aa: CASSPQGQGGYGYTF
v_call: TRBV19
j_call: TRBJ1-2
clone_size: -
d_call: TRBD1

cdr3_nt: TGTGCCAGCAGCCCCCGGGACAGGGGGCCAGAAAAACTGTTTTTT
cdr3_aa: CASSPRDRGPEKLFF
v_call: TRBV13
j_call: TRBJ1-4
clone_size: -
d_call: TRBD1

cdr3_nt: TGTGCCAGCGGCAGTTACAATCAGCCCCAGCATTTT
cdr3_aa: CASGSYNQPQHF
v_call: TRBV6-5
j_call: TRBJ1-5
clone_size: -
d_call: -

cdr3_nt: TGTGCCAGCAGTTTGTTACAGGGGTCCTTTGGAAACACCATATATTTT
cdr3_aa: CASSLLQGSFGNTIYF
v_call: TRBV28
j_call: TRBJ1-3
clone_size: -
d_call: TRBD1

cdr3_nt: TGTGCCAGCAGCCGAGGGGAGGGATCGAACACTGAAGCTTTCTTT
cdr3_aa: CASSRGEGSNTEAFF
v_call: TRBV3-1/TRBV3-2
j_call: TRBJ1-1
clone_size: -
d_call: -

cdr3_nt: TGCGCCAGCAGTGCAGAGACAGGCCCCCAACATGGCTACACCTTC
cdr3_aa: CASSAETGPQHGYTF
v_call: TRBV4-1
j_call: TRBJ1-2
clone_size: once
d_call: -

cdr3_nt: TGTGCTAGCAGCCCCGACAGGGGGCGAGCGGATACGCAGTATTTT
cdr3_aa: CASSPDRGRADTQYF
v_call: TRBV7-7
j_call: TRBJ2-3
clone_size: -
d_call: TRBD1

cdr3_nt: TGTGCCGCTCAGGGGGGCATACCTTCGGGGACCCAGTACTTC
cdr3_aa: CAAQGGIPSGTQYF
v_call: TRBV6-5
j_call: TRBJ2-5
clone_size: -
d_call: -

cdr3_nt: TGTGCCAGCAGCACCCCGGAGGATCGGGAGACCCAGTACTTC
cdr3_aa: CASSTPEDRETQYF
v_call: TRBV21-1
j_call: TRBJ2-5
clone_size: -
d_call: -

cdr3_nt: TGTGCCAGCAGTGGAGACCCGGGAGGATACAATCAGCCCCAGCATTTT
cdr3_aa: CASSGDPGGYNQPQHF
v_call: TRBV6-1
j_call: TRBJ1-5
clone_size: few
d_call: -

cdr3_nt: TGTGCCAGCAGATCCGGGACAACGAACACTGAAGCTTTCTTT
cdr3_aa: CASRSGTTNTEAFF
v_call: TRBV28
j_call: TRBJ1-1
clone_size: -
d_call: -

cdr3_nt: TGTGCCAGCAAACTACAGGGGGCCGCTGTTGGCTACACCTTC
cdr3_aa: CASKLQGAAVGYTF
v_call: TRBV11-2
j_call: TRBJ1-2
clone_size: few
d_call: TRBD1

cdr3_nt: TGTGCCAGTAGTCCACAGGGTTCTGGCGGCTACGAGCAGTACTTC
cdr3_aa: CASSPQGSGGYEQYF
v_call: TRBV19
j_call: TRBJ2-7
clone_size: few
d_call: -

cdr3_nt: TGTGCCAGCAGTGAACAGGCGGGAGGCACAGATACGCAGTATTTT
cdr3_aa: CASSEQAGGTDTQYF
v_call: TRBV6-1
j_call: TRBJ2-3
clone_size: -
d_call: TRBD2

cdr3_nt: TGTGCCAGCAGTGAACGACAGTCCTACAATGAGCAGTTCTTC
cdr3_aa: CASSERQSYNEQFF
v_call: TRBV2
j_call: TRBJ2-1
clone_size: -
d_call: -

cdr3_nt: TGCAGCGTTGTTAACTCAAGGGGTAGTGGCTACACCTTC
cdr3_aa: CSVVNSRGSGYTF
v_call: TRBV29-1
j_call: TRBJ1-2
clone_size: -
d_call: -

cdr3_nt: TGCGCCAGCAGCTTGTTTTCTAGCGGAGGGGGAGAGACCCAGTACTTC
cdr3_aa: CASSLFSSGGGETQYF
v_call: TRBV5-1
j_call: TRBJ2-5
clone_size: -
d_call: -

cdr3_nt: TGCGCCAGCAGCCACCATTACCGAGCGGGAGTACGGCAAGAGACCCAGTACTTC
cdr3_aa: CASSHHYRAGVRQETQYF
v_call: TRBV5-1
j_call: TRBJ2-5
clone_size: -
d_call: TRBD2

cdr3_nt: TGCGCCAGCAGCCCCTCGACAGGGTTGGTGACTAATGAAAAACTGTTTTTT
cdr3_aa: CASSPSTGLVTNEKLFF
v_call: TRBV4-1
j_call: TRBJ1-4
clone_size: once
d_call: TRBD1

cdr3_nt: TGTGCCAGCAGCGGACAGGGCGATGACTATGGCTACACCTTC
cdr3_aa: CASSGQGDDYGYTF
v_call: TRBV2
j_call: TRBJ1-2
clone_size: -
d_call: TRBD1

cdr3_nt: TGTGCCAGCAGTTTACCGGGGTTCGGCTATGGCTACACCTTC
cdr3_aa: CASSLPGFGYGYTF
v_call: TRBV28
j_call: TRBJ1-2
clone_size: -
d_call: -

cdr3_nt: TGTGCCAGCAGCCAAGAATGGAGGAGGGGACTAGTTAACGCAGATACGCAGTATTTT
cdr3_aa: CASSQEWRRGLVNADTQYF
v_call: TRBV3-1/TRBV3-2
j_call: TRBJ2-3
clone_size: -
d_call: TRBD2

cdr3_nt: TGTGCCAGCAGTTCAGGTAATAGCAATCAGCCCCAGCATTTT
cdr3_aa: CASSSGNSNQPQHF
v_call: TRBV28
j_call: TRBJ1-5
clone_size: -
d_call: -

cdr3_nt: TGCAGTGCTAGTTCCGGGAGAGGGGCCTACAATGAGCAGTTCTTC
cdr3_aa: CSASSGRGAYNEQFF
v_call: TRBV20-1
j_call: TRBJ2-1
clone_size: -
d_call: -

cdr3_nt: TGTGCCAGCAGCCCCGCTAGCGGGCCTTACAATGAGCAGTTCTTC
cdr3_aa: CASSPASGPYNEQFF
v_call: TRBV5-4
j_call: TRBJ2-1
clone_size: -
d_call: TRBD2

cdr3_nt: TGTGCCAGCAGCCAAGGACTCGGGGATACGCAGTATTTT
cdr3_aa: CASSQGLGDTQYF
v_call: TRBV4-2
j_call: TRBJ2-3
clone_size: -
d_call: -

cdr3_nt: TGTGCCAGCAGTTTAGCGGACAGGGGGTTCACGGGCAATCAGCCCCAGCATTTT
cdr3_aa: CASSLADRGFTGNQPQHF
v_call: TRBV28
j_call: TRBJ1-5
clone_size: -
d_call: TRBD1

cdr3_nt: TGTGCCAGCAGCCCGGGACAGGCCGCCGAGGCTTTCTTT
cdr3_aa: CASSPGQAAEAFF
v_call: TRBV7-2
j_call: TRBJ1-1
clone_size: -
d_call: TRBD1

cdr3_nt: TGTGCCAGCAAAAGCGGGGGGAGTTACAATGAGCAGTTCTTC
cdr3_aa: CASKSGGSYNEQFF
v_call: TRBV2
j_call: TRBJ2-1
clone_size: -
d_call: TRBD2

cdr3_nt: TGTGCCAGTAGTATTCCCAACCCCGGGACAGGAATATATGGCTACACCTTC
cdr3_aa: CASSIPNPGTGIYGYTF
v_call: TRBV19
j_call: TRBJ1-2
clone_size: -
d_call: TRBD1

cdr3_nt: TGCAGCGTTGAGCAGGGCGAGACCCAGTACTTC
cdr3_aa: CSVEQGETQYF
v_call: TRBV29-1
j_call: TRBJ2-5
clone_size: -
d_call: -

cdr3_nt: TGTGCCAGCAGTGCCGAGCGGGGAACCTACAATGAGCAGTTCTTC
cdr3_aa: CASSAERGTYNEQFF
v_call: TRBV2
j_call: TRBJ2-1
clone_size: -
d_call: TRBD2

cdr3_nt: TGTGCCAGCAGGGTAAGGGGCAACACTGAAGCTTTCTTT
cdr3_aa: CASRVRGNTEAFF
v_call: TRBV2
j_call: TRBJ1-1
clone_size: -
d_call: -

cdr3_nt: TGTGCCAGCAGTGAAGTAGGCAGGGGGCAGGATTCACCCCTCCACTTT
cdr3_aa: CASSEVGRGQDSPLHF
v_call: TRBV6-1
j_call: TRBJ1-6
clone_size: -
d_call: TRBD1

cdr3_nt: TGTGCCAGCAGCCCACAGGGAAGCTTTCAAGAGACCCAGTACTTC
cdr3_aa: CASSPQGSFQETQYF
v_call: TRBV11-2
j_call: TRBJ2-5
clone_size: -
d_call: -

cdr3_nt: TGTGCCAGCAGCCCTGGGGGCGGGAGAGAGCAGTACTTC
cdr3_aa: CASSPGGGREQYF
v_call: TRBV7-8
j_call: TRBJ2-7
clone_size: few
d_call: -

cdr3_nt: TGTGCCAGCAGCTCGGACAGGGGTTTTGAGCAGTTCTTC
cdr3_aa: CASSSDRGFEQFF
v_call: TRBV11-1
j_call: TRBJ2-1
clone_size: -
d_call: TRBD1

cdr3_nt: TGTGCCAGCAGTGACTCAACAGGGGTGCACAATGAGCAGTTCTTC
cdr3_aa: CASSDSTGVHNEQFF
v_call: TRBV6-5
j_call: TRBJ2-1
clone_size: -
d_call: TRBD1

cdr3_nt: TGTGCCAGTAGGAGCCAGAGGGCTGAAGCTTTCTTT
cdr3_aa: CASRSQRAEAFF
v_call: TRBV19
j_call: TRBJ1-1
clone_size: -
d_call: -

cdr3_nt: TGTGCCAGTAGTATAACTAGCGGCATTAACAATGAGCAGTTCTTC
cdr3_aa: CASSITSGINNEQFF
v_call: TRBV19
j_call: TRBJ2-1
clone_size: -
d_call: TRBD2

cdr3_nt: TGTGCCAGCAGTCTCGGGGGACAGGTCCTCTACGAGCAGTACTTC
cdr3_aa: CASSLGGQVLYEQYF
v_call: TRBV28
j_call: TRBJ2-7
clone_size: -
d_call: TRBD1

cdr3_nt: TGTGCCAGCAGCTTACTGACAGGGTACAATGAGCAGTTCTTC
cdr3_aa: CASSLLTGYNEQFF
v_call: TRBV7-8
j_call: TRBJ2-1
clone_size: -
d_call: TRBD1

cdr3_nt: TGTGCCAGCAGCAAGAAAGACAGGGAAACCGGGGAGCTGTTTTTT
cdr3_aa: CASSKKDRETGELFF
v_call: TRBV21-1
j_call: TRBJ2-2
clone_size: -
d_call: -

cdr3_nt: TGTGCCAGCAGCCACAGGGTTCGACGAGCGGATACGCAGTATTTT
cdr3_aa: CASSHRVRRADTQYF
v_call: TRBV28
j_call: TRBJ2-3
clone_size: -
d_call: -

cdr3_nt: TGTGCCAGCAGTCTCGACGGAGGGCCTTGGCAGTTCTTC
cdr3_aa: CASSLDGGPWQFF
v_call: TRBV6-5
j_call: TRBJ2-1
clone_size: -
d_call: -

cdr3_nt: TGTGCCAGCAGCTTACTCAACAGGAACTATGGCTACACCTTC
cdr3_aa: CASSLLNRNYGYTF
v_call: TRBV7-2
j_call: TRBJ1-2
clone_size: few
d_call: -

cdr3_nt: TGCGCCAGCAGTGGTGGACTAGCCGCTGAAGCGGCCTACAATGAGCAGTTCTTC
cdr3_aa: CASSGGLAAEAAYNEQFF
v_call: TRBV10-1
j_call: TRBJ2-1
clone_size: -
d_call: TRBD2

cdr3_nt: TGTGCCAGCAGTTTTAGTTTCGGGGGTCATGAAAAACTGTTTTTT
cdr3_aa: CASSFSFGGHEKLFF
v_call: TRBV28
j_call: TRBJ1-4
clone_size: -
d_call: -

cdr3_nt: TGTGCCACCAGTGACTCAAGACTAGCTGCCGAGCAGTTCTTC
cdr3_aa: CATSDSRLAAEQFF
v_call: TRBV24-1
j_call: TRBJ2-1
clone_size: -
d_call: TRBD2

cdr3_nt: TGCGCCAGCAGCCCACAGGGAGACACTGAAGCTTTCTTT
cdr3_aa: CASSPQGDTEAFF
v_call: TRBV5-1
j_call: TRBJ1-1
clone_size: once
d_call: -

cdr3_nt: TGTGCCAGCCGACACTACCGGGACAGAGTCCGCCAAGAGACCCAGTACTTC
cdr3_aa: CASRHYRDRVRQETQYF
v_call: TRBV2
j_call: TRBJ2-5
clone_size: -
d_call: TRBD1

cdr3_nt: TGTGCCAGCATGGCCTGGACTAGCGTAACAGATACGCAGTATTTT
cdr3_aa: CASMAWTSVTDTQYF
v_call: TRBV6-5
j_call: TRBJ2-3
clone_size: -
d_call: TRBD2

cdr3_nt: TGTGCCAGCAGTGAGGGAGGGGTCTGGTCCGGGGAGCTGTTTTTT
cdr3_aa: CASSEGGVWSGELFF
v_call: TRBV2
j_call: TRBJ2-2
clone_size: -
d_call: TRBD2